The rows below give T cell receptor beta chains drawn from one sample of a study of OX40 agonist ivuxolimab in advanced cancers. Repertoires were generated with immunoSEQ multiplex PCR, while TCRdb's copy carries only in-frame clones and drops some. The sample shows around 93,000 clones, 80% to 90% of them seen only once. The specimen was CD4+ or CD8+ T cells sorted from blood, collected in a trial of the OX40 agonist ivuxolimab. The receptors come from an adult with an advanced solid tumor such as melanoma, head and neck, liver or kidney cancer. Each CDR3 is given with its conserved first and last residue. Each record gives: V gene, D gene, J gene, clone size, CDR3 length, CDR3 DNA, CDR3 protein. A D gene is named only where the DNA matches it firmly. A row's size may be missing; if present it is once, few, many or a size class.

TRBV5-6	.	TRBJ1-2	.	15	TGTGCCAGCAGCTTGGGGAGGCGAACTAACTATGGCTACACCTTC	CASSLGRRTNYGYTF
TRBV11-2	.	TRBJ1-2	.	14	TGTGCCAGCAGCACCCAGACAGCGTCTATGGGCTACACCTTC	CASSTQTASMGYTF
TRBV5-6	TRBD1	TRBJ2-7	once	15	TGTGCCAGCAGCTTGGTGGGACAGGGAACGTACGAGCAGTACTTC	CASSLVGQGTYEQYF
TRBV5-1	.	TRBJ2-7	.	15	TGCGCCAGCAGCTTGGCGTCGGGGGTACCCTACGAGCAGTACTTC	CASSLASGVPYEQYF
TRBV9	.	TRBJ2-3	.	15	TGTGCCAGCAGCGTAGAGGCTAGCCGCACAGATACGCAGTATTTT	CASSVEASRTDTQYF
TRBV2	.	TRBJ2-3	.	14	TGTGCCAGCAGTGACGGGGAGGGCACAGATACGCAGTATTTT	CASSDGEGTDTQYF
TRBV6-1	.	TRBJ2-3	.	16	TGTGCCAGCAGTGCAGGACAGTCACTTAGCACAGATACGCAGTATTTT	CASSAGQSLSTDTQYF
TRBV19	.	TRBJ2-7	.	16	TGTGCCAGTAGCCCCTCCCCAGGGGTCGGTTCCTACGAGCAGTACTTC	CASSPSPGVGSYEQYF
TRBV2	.	TRBJ2-5	.	16	TGTGCCAGCAGTCCTGCGAGGGGGGGGCGTCAAGAGACCCAGTACTTC	CASSPARGGRQETQYF
TRBV12-5	TRBD1	TRBJ1-5	.	16	TGTGCTAGTGGTTTGGTACTGGGGCAGGGGGATCAGCCCCAGCATTTT	CASGLVLGQGDQPQHF
TRBV7-9	TRBD2	TRBJ2-7	.	14	TGTGCCAGCAGCTTTGGGGCGGGAGAGTACGAGCAGTACTTC	CASSFGAGEYEQYF
TRBV29-1	TRBD2	TRBJ2-7	.	15	TGCAGCGTGGTACAGCTAGCGGGCGCCCGATACGGGCAGTACTTC	CSVVQLAGARYGQYF
TRBV18	.	TRBJ2-1	.	15	TGTGCCAGCTCACCACCTAATGGACTGTCAAATGAGCAGTTCTTC	CASSPPNGLSNEQFF
TRBV7-2	.	TRBJ2-1	.	14	TGTGCCAGCAGCTTGGTCCGGGTCAACAATGAGCAGTTCTTC	CASSLVRVNNEQFF
TRBV9	.	TRBJ1-4	.	13	TGTGCCAGCAGCCCAGGACAGAATGAAAAACTGTTTTTT	CASSPGQNEKLFF
TRBV6-5	.	TRBJ1-5	.	15	TGTGCCAGCAGTTACCGTCTGGGGAGCGATCAGCCCCAGCATTTT	CASSYRLGSDQPQHF
TRBV5-1	TRBD2	TRBJ2-3	.	18	TGCGCCAGCAGCTTAGGGACTAGCGGGAGATCGGGCACAGATACGCAGTATTTT	CASSLGTSGRSGTDTQYF
TRBV6-5	.	TRBJ2-1	.	12	TGTGCCAGCATGTCGACAGCCAATGAGCAGTTCTTC	CASMSTANEQFF
TRBV11-2	.	TRBJ2-5	.	17	TGTGCCAGCAGCTTAGGGGCTAGCACAAACCCAGTAGAGACCCAGTACTTC	CASSLGASTNPVETQYF
TRBV29-1	TRBD1	TRBJ2-5	.	13	TGCAGCGTCCAACAGGGGGCGGGAGAGACCCAGTACTTC	CSVQQGAGETQYF
TRBV9	.	TRBJ2-7	.	14	TGTGCCAGCAGCCCCCGGGACGTAACCTACGAGCAGTACTTC	CASSPRDVTYEQYF
TRBV7-2	.	TRBJ2-2	.	15	TGTGCCAGCAGCATCAAGCGGGCGGGAACCGGGGAGCTGTTTTTT	CASSIKRAGTGELFF
TRBV7-2	.	TRBJ2-2	once	16	TGTGCCAGCAGTCGTCTCGGGATATCGAACACCGGGGAGCTGTTTTTT	CASSRLGISNTGELFF
TRBV19	TRBD2	TRBJ2-5	.	15	TGTGCCAGTACCGGACTAGCGGGGAACGGCGAGACCCAGTACTTC	CASTGLAGNGETQYF
TRBV5-1	.	TRBJ2-7	.	13	TGCGCCAGCAGCTTGGAGGGACATTGGGAGCAGTACTTC	CASSLEGHWEQYF
TRBV7-2	.	TRBJ2-5	.	12	TGTGCCAGCAGCTACGCGGGAGAGACCCAGTACTTC	CASSYAGETQYF
TRBV15	.	TRBJ1-1	.	14	TGTGCCACCAGCAGAGGGGGGATGAACACTGAAGCTTTCTTT	CATSRGGMNTEAFF
TRBV6-5	.	TRBJ1-6	.	14	TGTGCCAGCAGTTACTCCAAGGGAAATTCACCCCTCCACTTT	CASSYSKGNSPLHF